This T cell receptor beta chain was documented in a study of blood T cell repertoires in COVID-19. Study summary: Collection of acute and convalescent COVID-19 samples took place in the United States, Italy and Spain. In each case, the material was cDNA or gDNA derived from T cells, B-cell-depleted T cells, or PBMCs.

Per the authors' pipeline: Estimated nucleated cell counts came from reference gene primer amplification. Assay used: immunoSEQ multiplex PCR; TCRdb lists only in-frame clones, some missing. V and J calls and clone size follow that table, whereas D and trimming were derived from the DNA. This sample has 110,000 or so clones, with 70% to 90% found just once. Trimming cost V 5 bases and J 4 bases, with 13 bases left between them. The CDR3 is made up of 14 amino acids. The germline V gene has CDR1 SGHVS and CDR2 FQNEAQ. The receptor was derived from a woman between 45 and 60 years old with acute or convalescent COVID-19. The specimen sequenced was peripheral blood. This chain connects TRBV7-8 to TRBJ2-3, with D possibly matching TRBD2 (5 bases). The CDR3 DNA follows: TGTGCCAGCAGCCCGTATGTGAGGGCAGATACGCAGTATTTT. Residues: CASSPYVRADTQYF. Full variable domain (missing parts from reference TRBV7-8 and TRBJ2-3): GAGVSQSPRYKVAKRGQDVALRCDPISGHVSLFWYQQALGQGPEFLTYFQNEAQLDKSGLPSDRFFAERPEGSVSTLKIQRTQQEDSAVYLCASSPYVRADTQYFGPGTRLTVL.